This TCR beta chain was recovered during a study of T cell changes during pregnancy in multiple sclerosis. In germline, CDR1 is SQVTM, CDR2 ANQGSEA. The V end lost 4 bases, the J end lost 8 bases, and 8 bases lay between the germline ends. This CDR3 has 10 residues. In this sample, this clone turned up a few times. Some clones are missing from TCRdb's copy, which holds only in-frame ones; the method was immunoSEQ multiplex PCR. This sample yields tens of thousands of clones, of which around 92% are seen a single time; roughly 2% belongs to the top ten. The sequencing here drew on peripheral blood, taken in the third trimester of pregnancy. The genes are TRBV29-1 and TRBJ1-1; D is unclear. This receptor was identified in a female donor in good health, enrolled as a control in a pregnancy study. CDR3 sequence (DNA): TGCAGCGTTGCAGATATAGAAGCTTTCTTT. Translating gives CSVADIEAFF. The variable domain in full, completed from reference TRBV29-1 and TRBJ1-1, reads SAVISQKPSRDICQRGTSLTIQCQVDSQVTMMFWYRQQPGQSLTLIATANQGSEATYESGFVIDKFPISRPNLTFSTLTVSNMSPEDSSIYLCSVADIEAFFGQGTRLTVV.